This TCR beta chain was documented in a study of circulating CD8 cells and anti-PD-1 response in melanoma. Study-wide context: Of approximately 13 patients, seven got anti-PD-1 first and six had prior therapy. The study, taken as a whole, reports: No tumor material was available, so peptide assays assessed reactivity.

This CDR3 is 11 amino acids long. CDR1 is SQVTM and CDR2 is ANQGSEA in the germline V gene. Live CD3+CD8+TCRalphabeta+ cells were sorted into four subsets by PD-1 and/or TIGIT. TCR libraries were prepared from about 16 ng of total RNA with the QIAseq Immune Repertoire TCR panel. TCRdb processed the reads anew with MiXCR; each CDR3 protein has one entry. The sample lists hundreds of distinct CDR3 sequences, about 5.8% occurring once. This clonotype is categorized as large. Its cognate antigen is unknown. This chain uses TRBV29-1 with TRBJ2-3, with D perhaps TRBD2 (6 bases). The clonotype comes from a human donor with melanoma. Sample: CD8+ T cells from PBMCs, taken at baseline or after one month of anti-PD-1 therapy (not recorded which). The CDR3 protein is CGGDDWDTQYF. CDR3 in DNA: TGCGGAGGGGACGACTGGGATACGCAGTATTTT.